One and the same sample provided the 20 T cell receptor beta chains below, sequenced in a study of cytomegalovirus exposure and HLA in healthy donors. 60 Vbeta and 13 Jbeta primers were used in PCR. The repertoire was sequenced with immunoSEQ multiplex PCR; TCRdb's copy has only in-frame clones and lacks some. The data contain about 99,000 clones, around 82% of them seen just once; the ten biggest clones take up 3% to 3.5%. Material: PBMCs. All receptors come from a man between 35 and 55 years old in good health and CMV-seronegative.

This chain uses TRBV15 with TRBJ2-5; 8 nucleotides match TRBD2. J gave up 4 bases and V 0 bases, and 7 bases lay outside the gene matches. CDR3 length: 16 amino acids. Germline lookup yields CDR1 LNHNV and CDR2 YYDKDF (reference sequence). The DNA for the CDR3 is TGTGCCACCAGCAGAGATGGGACTAGTGGGCGAGAGACCCAGTACTTC. Translation gives CATSRDGTSGRETQYF.

This clone was seen a few times. This sequence joins TRBV19 and TRBJ1-5; 10 positions match TRBD1. The length of the CDR3 is 17 residues. V shed 3 bases, J shed 7 bases, and the junction held 12 bases outside the gene matches. Germline CDR1 is LNHDA and CDR2 is SQIVND (reference sequence). CDR3 residues: CASSIGVDRGQQQPQHF. The CDR3 region has the DNA TGTGCCAGTAGTATCGGTGTTGACAGGGGGCAACAACAGCCCCAGCATTTT. Complete variable domain (other parts from reference TRBV19 and TRBJ1-5): DGGITQSPKYLFRKEGQNVTLSCEQNLNHDAMYWYRQDPGQGLRLIYYSQIVNDFQKGDIAEGYSVSREKKESFPLTVTSAQKNPTAFYLCASSIGVDRGQQQPQHFGDGTRLSIL.

This CDR3 is CASSLGQGALTYEQYF. In DNA form, the CDR3 reads TGTGCCAGCAGCTTAGGCCAGGGGGCGCTCACCTACGAGCAGTACTTC. The rearrangement links TRBV7-6 to TRBJ2-7; TRBD1 matches at 8 bases. J was trimmed by 2 bases and V by 1 base; bases with no gene match: 7. Per the germline V gene, CDR1 is SGHVS and CDR2 is FNYEAQ. The CDR3 contains 16 residues.

The genes are TRBV27 and TRBJ2-5; the D is unclear. The V and J ends lost 6 bases and 2 bases respectively, with 10 bases between them. In germline, CDR1 is MNHEY, CDR2 SMNVEV (reference sequence). CDR3 length: 13 amino acids. CDR3 amino acids: CASRGIKQETQYF. As DNA, the CDR3 is TGTGCCAGCAGGGGCATTAAACAAGAGACCCAGTACTTC.

The rearrangement joins TRBV5-1 to TRBJ1-6, with a weak D call TRBD1 (5 bases). The CDR3 length is 17 residues. From germline, CDR1 is SGHRS and CDR2 YFSETQ. V dropped 3 bases and J dropped 7 bases, with 20 bases sitting between them. In DNA, the CDR3 is TGCGCCAGCAGCTCTATAGGCTGGGGCGGGGAGAATTCACCCCTCCACTTT. This codes for CASSSIGWGGENSPLHF.

There are a few counts of this clone. The chain joins TRBV11-3 to TRBJ2-1; TRBD2 is a possible D gene (5 bases). CDR3 length equals 13 residues. Germline CDR1 is SGHNT and CDR2 is YENEEA. V lost 5 bases to trimming and J lost 7 bases, with 12 bases between them. Here the CDR3 reads CASSLGSGNEQFF. CDR3 DNA sequence: TGTGCCAGCAGCCTCGGATCGGGGAATGAGCAGTTCTTC.

A single count supports this clone. The rearrangement links TRBV15 to TRBJ1-4; TRBD1 might be the D (5 bases). Trimming took off 1 base at V and 4 bases at J, with 16 bases between the two ends. This CDR3 is built from 17 residues. Germline V gives CDR1 LNHNV, CDR2 YYDKDF (reference sequence). CDR3 nucleotides: TGTGCCACCAGCAGAGGGGGGACCCGAGCGGGTAATGAAAAACTGTTTTTT. Its translation: CATSRGGTRAGNEKLFF.

V gene TRBV10-1 combines with J gene TRBJ2-2, with unresolved D. The CDR3 is 13 amino acids. Germline V gives CDR1 WNHNN, CDR2 SYGVQD (reference sequence). Trimming stripped 3 bases from V and 5 bases from J, with 7 bases between. The chain's CDR3 is CASSDPLTGELFF. CDR3 nucleotide sequence: TGCGCCAGCAGTGACCCGTTAACCGGGGAGCTGTTTTTT.

The rearrangement joins TRBV18 to TRBJ1-5; D gene unclear. With 6 bases removed from V and 3 bases from J, the gap between germline ends came to 12 bases. The CDR3 has 14 residues. Germline V gives CDR1 KGHSH, CDR2 LQKENI. Here the CDR3 reads CASSGQDFNQPQHF. Written as DNA, the CDR3 is TGTGCCAGCTCGGGTCAGGACTTCAATCAGCCCCAGCATTTT.

This chain uses TRBV5-1 with TRBJ2-7; 13 bases match TRBD2. Per germline, CDR1 SGHRS and CDR2 YFSETQ. The CDR3 length is 14 residues. The J segment lost 6 bases and the V segment lost 5 bases, leaving 5 bases of the junction unmatched. The CDR3: CASRPGLAGLEQYF. The CDR3 DNA sequence: TGCGCCAGCAGGCCGGGACTAGCGGGACTCGAGCAGTACTTC.

CDR3 DNA sequence: TGTGCCAGCAGTTCGGGGACAGGGGATTACGAGCAGTACTTC. Encoded protein: CASSSGTGDYEQYF. This rearrangement joins TRBV27 to TRBJ2-7, with TRBD1 identical over 10 bases. The CDR3 covers 14 residues. The V and J ends lost 4 bases and 4 bases, in that order; junction bases with no gene match: 4. Germline CDR1 MNHEY, CDR2 SMNVEV (reference sequence).

The chain recombines TRBV11-1 with TRBJ2-7; D is uncertain. The CDR3 covers 14 residues. Trimming cost V 0 bases and J 3 bases, with 9 bases left between them. Germline lookup yields CDR1 SGHAT and CDR2 FQDESV (reference sequence). CDR3 in amino acids: CASSLAALGYEQYF. DNA for the CDR3: TGTGCCAGCAGCTTAGCGGCCCTAGGCTACGAGCAGTACTTC. The variable domain in full, completed from reference TRBV11-1 and TRBJ2-7, reads EAEVAQSPRYKITEKSQAVAFWCDPISGHATLYWYRQILGQGPELLVQFQDESVVDDSQLPKDRFSAERLKGVDSTLKIQPAELGDSAMYLCASSLAALGYEQYFGPGTRLTVT.

This sequence joins TRBV19 and TRBJ1-6; 7 positions agree with TRBD1. The V segment lost 3 bases and the J segment 5 bases; nucleotides outside the gene matches: 7. Per the germline V gene, CDR1 is LNHDA and CDR2 is SQIVND (reference sequence). There are 16 residues in the CDR3. The CDR3 nucleotides are TGTGCCAGTAGTATTCGGGCAGGGGGTCATAATTCACCCCTCCACTTT. Translated, it gives CASSIRAGGHNSPLHF.

The chain employs TRBV2 and TRBJ2-2; weak D call: TRBD2 (5 bases). V dropped 4 bases and J dropped 7 bases, with 22 bases sitting between them. Germline CDR1 reads SNHLY; CDR2 reads FYNNEI. The CDR3 totals 17 residues. The CDR3 spells CASSGFADGIFIGELFF. The CDR3 nucleotides read TGTGCCAGCAGTGGTTTTGCGGACGGGATTTTTATCGGGGAGCTGTTTTTT. Supplemented by reference TRBV2 and TRBJ2-2, the full variable domain reads EPEVTQTPSHQVTQMGQEVILRCVPISNHLYFYWYRQILGQKVEFLVSFYNNEISEKSEIFDDQFSVERPDGSNFTLKIRSTKLEDSAMYFCASSGFADGIFIGELFFGEGSRLTVL.

The chain is built from TRBV30 and TRBJ1-1; weak D call: TRBD1 (6 bases). Trimming pared 5 bases from V and 1 base from J, leaving 17 bases between. Germline V lookup: CDR1 GTSNPN, CDR2 SVGIG (reference sequence). The CDR3 length is 15 residues. The CDR3 spells CAWVGTDRKNTEAFF. The CDR3 DNA reads as TGTGCCTGGGTCGGGACGGACAGAAAGAACACTGAAGCTTTCTTT.

The chain couples TRBV5-8 to TRBJ1-1; D not resolved. The germline gives CDR1 SGHTS, CDR2 YDEGEE. This CDR3 contains 15 residues. Trimming shortened V by 3 bases and J by 8 bases, and 20 bases separated the two germline ends. The CDR3 DNA follows: TGTGCCAGCAGCTCCATGGCCGGGAATGGTTTAGAAGCTTTCTTT. Translated: CASSSMAGNGLEAFF.

This chain joins TRBV30 and TRBJ2-7, with TRBD1 identical over 7 bases. The CDR3 totals 13 residues. V was clipped by 5 bases and J by 5 bases; unmatched bases: 9. Per the germline V gene, CDR1 is GTSNPN and CDR2 is SVGIG (reference sequence). The CDR3 DNA is TGTGCCTGGTCGGCCCGGACAGGAGACGAGCAGTACTTC. Protein product: CAWSARTGDEQYF.

The chain recombines TRBV6-1 with TRBJ1-6, with D hard to call. In germline, CDR1 is MNHNS, CDR2 SASEGT. This CDR3 has 13 residues. The V and J ends lost 10 bases and 7 bases respectively, with 14 bases between them. The CDR3 is CANRGGLNSPLHF. The CDR3 nucleotides are TGTGCCAACCGTGGAGGCTTAAATTCACCCCTCCACTTT.

This chain links TRBV5-1 with TRBJ2-3; 11 bases are shared with TRBD1. This CDR3 has 16 residues. The ends lost 3 bases at V and 4 bases at J; junction bases unmatched: 7. The V gene's germline CDR1 is SGHRS and CDR2 YFSETQ. CDR3 sequence reads: CASSWRTGGFADTQYF. Written as DNA, the CDR3 is TGCGCCAGCAGCTGGAGGACAGGGGGCTTTGCAGATACGCAGTATTTT.

J is TRBJ2-7 and V is TRBV5-6; no clear D. V was pared by 0 bases and J by 3 bases, with 4 bases between. Germline values: CDR1 SGHDT, CDR2 YYEEEE. The CDR3 contains 12 residues. Here the CDR3 reads CASSLAFYEQYF. The DNA of the CDR3 is TGTGCCAGCAGCTTGGCTTTCTACGAGCAGTACTTC.